A single sample gave rise to the 14 T cell receptor beta chains below, sequenced in a study of cytomegalovirus exposure and HLA in healthy donors. The PCR had 60 Vbeta and 13 Jbeta primers. TCRdb keeps only in-frame clones here, not all; method: immunoSEQ multiplex PCR. The sample records about 120,000 clones, 77% being singletons. The sequenced sample was PBMCs. The receptors were sampled from a man between 18 and 29 years old in good health and CMV-seropositive.

This clone was found once. V and J are TRBV13 and TRBJ2-7; TRBD2 matches at 9 bases. J was trimmed by 3 bases and V by 4 bases; bases with no gene match: 10. The V gene's germline CDR1 is PRHDT and CDR2 FYEKMQ (reference sequence). This CDR3 region has 16 residues. CDR3 loop: CASSWAGGALFYEQYF. The DNA of the CDR3 is TGTGCCAGCAGCTGGGCGGGGGGGGCCCTCTTCTACGAGCAGTACTTC. Drawing the rest from reference TRBV13 and TRBJ2-7, the complete variable domain is AAGVIQSPRHLIKEKRETATLKCYPIPRHDTVYWYQQGPGQDPQFLISFYEKMQSDKGSIPDRFSAQQFSDYHSELNMSSLELGDSALYFCASSWAGGALFYEQYFGPGTRLTVT.

V is TRBV7-9 and J is TRBJ2-7; 9 bases align to TRBD1. Germline assignment: CDR1 SEHNR and CDR2 FQNEAQ (reference sequence). V lost 1 base and J lost 3; bases outside the gene matches: 7. The CDR3 has 16 residues. CDR3 DNA sequence: TGTGCCAGCAGCTTAGTAGTAACAGGGGGCAGCTACGAGCAGTACTTC. Translating it yields CASSLVVTGGSYEQYF.

The chain uses TRBV11-2 and TRBJ2-1, with 8 bases identical to TRBD1. The germline V gene encodes CDR1 SGHAT and CDR2 FQNNGV. There are 15 residues in the CDR3. The junction had 8 bases not matched to a gene; V was cut back by 3 bases and J by 7 bases. The CDR3 sequence: CASSFPFDRGNEQFF. DNA for the CDR3: TGTGCCAGCAGCTTTCCATTCGACAGGGGTAATGAGCAGTTCTTC. The whole variable domain, filled in from reference TRBV11-2 and TRBJ2-1, reads EAGVAQSPRYKIIEKRQSVAFWCNPISGHATLYWYQQILGQGPKLLIQFQNNGVVDDSQLPKDRFSAERLKGVDSTLKIQPAKLEDSAVYLCASSFPFDRGNEQFFGPGTRLTVL.

The CDR3 loop reads CASSTYNEQFF. CDR3 bases: TGTGCCAGTAGTACTTACAATGAGCAGTTCTTC. The chain is built from TRBV19 and TRBJ2-1; D is ambiguous. CDR3 length: 11 amino acids. The ends were cut back, 4 bases at V and 4 bases at J, with 2 bases in the middle. Germline values: CDR1 LNHDA, CDR2 SQIVND (reference sequence).

This clone was observed a few times. J is TRBJ1-1 and V is TRBV5-1; 9 positions match TRBD1. The CDR3 has 12 amino acids. Germline trimming cut 2 bases from V and 11 bases from J; bases unmatched to any gene: 4. Germline assignment: CDR1 SGHRS and CDR2 YFSETQ. As DNA, the CDR3 is TGCGCCAGCAGCTTACAGGGGGCGCAGGCTTTCTTT. The encoded protein is CASSLQGAQAFF.

V usage is TRBV6-5 and J usage is TRBJ1-5; D unresolved. Germline loops: CDR1 MNHEY, CDR2 SVGAGI. V was shortened by 0 bases and J by 0 bases, with 6 bases between the two germline ends. The CDR3 has 15 amino acids. The CDR3 DNA reads TGTGCCAGCAGTTACTCGATGGCTAGCAATCAGCCCCAGCATTTT. Protein product: CASSYSMASNQPQHF.

The CDR3 coding sequence is TGTGCCAGCAGCTTAGGGGGACAGACTAACTATGGCTACACCTTC. It yields the protein CASSLGGQTNYGYTF. The chain uses TRBV7-6 and TRBJ1-2; 7 nucleotides match TRBD1. Germline CDR1 is SGHVS and CDR2 is FNYEAQ. The CDR3 is 15 amino acids. V gave up 1 base and J gave up 0 bases; unmatched junction bases: 2.

The chain couples TRBV5-6 to TRBJ1-2, with D possibly matching TRBD1 (5 bases). Germline V gene sequence: CDR1 SGHDT, CDR2 YYEEEE. The CDR3 runs 19 residues. Trimming pared 6 bases from V and 7 bases from J, leaving 34 bases between. The CDR3 DNA is TGTGCCAGCAACCCCGCTGGGGACTCCCCTCTTGGAGGATTAGGTGGCTACACCTTC. Protein: CASNPAGDSPLGGLGGYTF.

This clone was found once. The gene calls are TRBV7-9 and TRBJ2-5, with a tentative D call TRBD2 (5 bases). Trimming shortened V by 5 bases and J by 4 bases, and 17 bases separated the two germline ends. Germline V gives CDR1 SEHNR, CDR2 FQNEAQ (reference sequence). This CDR3 spans 15 amino acids. The CDR3 reads CASSNGLTLGETQYF. CDR3 sequence (DNA): TGTGCCAGCAGCAACGGACTCACGCTAGGAGAGACCCAGTACTTC. The full variable domain, in which reference TRBV7-9 and TRBJ2-5 provide the parts outside the CDR3, is DTGVSQNPRHKITKRGQNVTFRCDPISEHNRLYWYRQTLGQGPEFLTYFQNEAQLEKSRLLSDRFSAERPKGSFSTLEIQRTEQGDSAMYLCASSNGLTLGETQYFGPGTRLLVL.

The rearrangement joins TRBV4-1 to TRBJ1-1; tentative D call: TRBD1 (6 bases). The CDR3 has 13 residues. Per the germline V gene, CDR1 is MGHRA and CDR2 is YSYEKL. Trimming pared 1 base from V and 10 bases from J, leaving 13 bases between. This chain's CDR3 is CASSQGEQGRAFF. The CDR3 nucleotides are TGCGCCAGCAGCCAAGGGGAGCAGGGGAGAGCTTTCTTT.

The CDR3 sequence is CASSLSPGQDYYGYTF. CDR3 sequence (DNA): TGTGCCAGCAGTTTATCCCCCGGACAGGATTACTATGGCTACACCTTC. The chain links TRBV27 to TRBJ1-2; 7 nucleotides align to TRBD1. The germline V gene has CDR1 MNHEY and CDR2 SMNVEV (reference sequence). The CDR3 runs to 16 residues. With 0 bases clipped from V and 3 bases from J, the junction kept 7 bases outside the gene matches.

This clone occurred a few times. The V call is TRBV6-5, the J call TRBJ1-2; TRBD1 might be the D (6 bases). Trimming cost V 0 bases and J 4 bases, with 15 bases left between them. This CDR3 region has 16 residues. Germline V gene sequence: CDR1 MNHEY, CDR2 SVGAGI. DNA for the CDR3: TGTGCCAGCAGTTACTCAAGCAGGGGAATATTCTATGGCTACACCTTC. Translation gives CASSYSSRGIFYGYTF.

The V call is TRBV5-6, the J call TRBJ2-5; D gene unclear. The V end was cut by 7 bases, the J end by 5 bases, with 15 bases between. This CDR3 is 13 amino acids long. The germline V gene encodes CDR1 SGHDT and CDR2 YYEEEE. The CDR3 is CASLLVDSETQYF. DNA for the CDR3: TGTGCCAGCCTGCTAGTCGATAGCGAGACCCAGTACTTC.

The count of this clone is one. The chain is built from TRBV27 and TRBJ2-5; TRBD1 aligns across 8 bases. CDR1 is MNHEY, CDR2 SMNVEV, per germline (reference sequence). The V segment lost 5 bases and the J segment 5 bases; nucleotides outside the gene matches: 13. The length of the CDR3 is 16 residues. The CDR3 sequence: CASSPGVQGASETQYF. The CDR3 region has the DNA TGTGCCAGCAGTCCAGGGGTTCAGGGGGCTTCGGAGACCCAGTACTTC.